This entry features one T cell receptor (beta chain) sequence. This clone has a single count. Its specific antigen is unknown. One base away there is no much larger clone; base qualities are not given. The data stem from a study of glioma-infiltrating T cells after dendritic cell vaccination (dated by TCRdb to the mid-2010s). For the study in its entirety: A cohort of 15 glioblastoma patients from Phase I and II dendritic cell vaccination trials was included, of whom 9 were newly diagnosed and 6 had recurrent disease. Autologous tumor lysate-pulsed dendritic cell vaccination was administered to the patients between the early 2000s and the early 2010s. The vaccine consisted of monocyte-derived dendritic cells cultured seven days with IL-4 and GM-CSF, then pulsed overnight with autologous tumor lysate. Patients received three intradermal dendritic cell vaccine injections at biweekly intervals in the arm below the axilla. Tumor-infiltrating lymphocyte content was quantified and tumor and blood repertoires were compared in dendritic cell-vaccinated glioblastoma patients by deep sequencing of TCR beta CDR3 regions. TCR sequencing metrics, including TIL content and tumor-blood repertoire overlap, were correlated with survival after dendritic cell vaccination.

The sample's time point label, in plain terms: after dendritic cell vaccination, including at tumor progression/relapse. To be selected, patients needed enough residual fresh-frozen tumor tissue and more than two years of available survival data. None of the glioblastoma patients carried an isocitrate dehydrogenase mutation, although molecular status otherwise varied. PBMC were collected before vaccination, two weeks after the third vaccination, and at tumor progression if tumor progression occurred. Genomic DNA was extracted with the Qiagen DNeasy Blood extraction Kit. The research as a whole found: TCR clonality showed no direct relationship with survival, which suggests that a diverse polyclonal response may be important. The cohort was small and heterogeneous, with few patients having full blood and tumor sets and even fewer initial-recurrent tumor pairs. The three-group TCR overlap response model was characterized as speculative, and prospective validation of the model was stated to be required. Longer time to progression and overall survival after dendritic cell vaccination were predicted by higher estimated pretreatment TIL content.

TCRB CDR3 regions were amplified from about 1.9 ug genomic DNA, or all available DNA if less, using the immunoSEQ assay. The multiplex PCR relied on 60 forward primers for TCR V beta segments and 13 reverse primers for J beta segments. To estimate reads per starting template, synthetic control templates were spiked into each sample at limiting dilution. Sequencing produced 87 bp reads on the Illumina HiSeq System. Under the source paper's analysis protocol: PCR and sequencing errors were removed by a nearest neighbor algorithm that merged closely related sequences. TCR overlap was measured as the percentage of unique tumor TCR beta sequences also present in the same patient's peripheral blood. Sourced from immuneACCESS, this table was stored by TCRdb with only in-frame sequences that have V and J called. A share of the clones is absent; for the studies checked, an unresolved V gene accounts for under half, and the remainder has no known explanation. V, J and clone size are taken as reported in that table, and D and trimming were inferred from the DNA itself. The sample table records 50,000 to 60,000 clones; about 86% of these occur just once. Of the sample, around 16% falls within the top ten clones.

The sequencing here drew on blood, taken after dendritic cell vaccination. This TCR came from a human donor with glioblastoma.

The DNA sequence is as follows: TGTGCCTGGAGCGATCGACAGGGGTGGGATGAAAAACTGTTTTTT. Its protein product is CAWSDRQGWDEKLFF. The rearrangement combines TRBV30 with TRBJ1-4; TRBD1 matches 8 bases in the middle. Relative to germline, V is missing 3 bases and J is missing 6 bases, with 9 bases of the junction outside any gene match. The CDR3 sequence holds 15 residues, the cysteine and phenylalanine included. Here the CDR3 DNA is all that survives: 45 bases in frame from base 1. Sequences GTSNPN (CDR1) and SVGIG (CDR2) are obtained from the germline V gene (reference sequence).